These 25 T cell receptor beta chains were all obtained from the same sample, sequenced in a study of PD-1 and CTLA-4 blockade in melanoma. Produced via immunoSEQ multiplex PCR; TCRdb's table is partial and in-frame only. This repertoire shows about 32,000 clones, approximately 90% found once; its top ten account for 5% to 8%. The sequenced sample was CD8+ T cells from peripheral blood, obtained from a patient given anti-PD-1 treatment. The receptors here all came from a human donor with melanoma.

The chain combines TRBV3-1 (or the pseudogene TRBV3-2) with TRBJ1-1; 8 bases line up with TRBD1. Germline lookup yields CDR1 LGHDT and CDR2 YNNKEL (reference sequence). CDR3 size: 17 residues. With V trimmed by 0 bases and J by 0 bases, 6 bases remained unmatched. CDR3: CASSQDTGGTVNTEAFF. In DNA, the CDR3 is TGTGCCAGCAGCCAAGATACAGGGGGTACTGTGAACACTGAAGCTTTCTTT.

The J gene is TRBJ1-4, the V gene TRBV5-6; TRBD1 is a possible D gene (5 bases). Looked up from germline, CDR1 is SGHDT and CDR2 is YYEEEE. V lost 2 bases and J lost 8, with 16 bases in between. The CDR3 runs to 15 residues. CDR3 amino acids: CASSLVGSEGEKLFF. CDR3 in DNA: TGTGCCAGCAGCTTAGTGGGTTCTGAGGGGGAAAAACTGTTTTTT.

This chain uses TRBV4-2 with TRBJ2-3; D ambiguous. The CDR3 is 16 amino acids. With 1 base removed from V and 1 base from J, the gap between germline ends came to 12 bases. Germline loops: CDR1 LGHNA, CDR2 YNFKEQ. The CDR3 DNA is TGTGCCAGCAGCCAAGGGAAGTGGTCCGGCACAGATACGCAGTATTTT. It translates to CASSQGKWSGTDTQYF.

CDR3 amino acids: CASSLGRNQETQYF. Written as DNA, the CDR3 is TGTGCCAGCAGTTTGGGACGCAACCAAGAGACCCAGTACTTC. V and J are TRBV7-2 and TRBJ2-5; perhaps D is TRBD1 or TRBD2 (5 bases each). The CDR3 is 14 amino acids. Trimming cost V 6 bases and J 0 bases, with 11 bases left between them. Germline V lookup: CDR1 SGHTA, CDR2 FQGNSA.

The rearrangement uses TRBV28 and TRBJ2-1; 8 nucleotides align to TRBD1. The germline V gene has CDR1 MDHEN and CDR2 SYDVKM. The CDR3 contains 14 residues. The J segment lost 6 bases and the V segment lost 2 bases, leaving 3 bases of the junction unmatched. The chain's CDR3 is CASSLRTGINEQFF. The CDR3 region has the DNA TGTGCCAGCAGTTTAAGGACAGGGATCAATGAGCAGTTCTTC.

The CDR3 is CASSPEGVVHEQYF. DNA of the CDR3: TGTGCCAGCAGCCCTGAGGGGGTTGTACACGAGCAGTACTTC. This sequence joins TRBV9 and TRBJ2-7, with a tentative D call TRBD1 (6 bases). The CDR3 is 14 residues long. Trimming removed 4 bases from V and 5 bases from J, with 16 bases in between. Germline V gene lookup returns CDR1 SGDLS and CDR2 YYNGEE.

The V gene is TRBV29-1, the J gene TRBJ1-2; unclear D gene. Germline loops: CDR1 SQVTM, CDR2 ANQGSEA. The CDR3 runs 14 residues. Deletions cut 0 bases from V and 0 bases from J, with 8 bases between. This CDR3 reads CSVEDEESNYGYTF. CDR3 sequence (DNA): TGCAGCGTTGAAGACGAAGAGTCTAACTATGGCTACACCTTC.

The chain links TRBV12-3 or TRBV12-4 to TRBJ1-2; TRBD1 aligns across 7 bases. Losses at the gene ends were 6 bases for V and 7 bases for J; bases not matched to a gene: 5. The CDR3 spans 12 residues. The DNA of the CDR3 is TGTGCCAGCAGCGGGACAGATCCTGGCTACACCTTC. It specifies CASSGTDPGYTF.

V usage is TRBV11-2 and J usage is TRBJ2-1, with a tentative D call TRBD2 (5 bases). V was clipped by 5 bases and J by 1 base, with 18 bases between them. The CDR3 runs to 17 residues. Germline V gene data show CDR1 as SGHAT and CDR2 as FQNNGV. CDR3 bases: TGTGCCAGCAGCGTCGAGGGAATCGGGTGGTCCTACAATGAGCAGTTCTTC. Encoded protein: CASSVEGIGWSYNEQFF.

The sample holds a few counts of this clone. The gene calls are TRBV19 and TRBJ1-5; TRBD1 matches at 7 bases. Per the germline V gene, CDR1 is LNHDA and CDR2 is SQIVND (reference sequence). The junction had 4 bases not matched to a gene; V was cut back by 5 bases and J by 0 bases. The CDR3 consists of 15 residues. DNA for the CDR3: TGTGCCAGTAGTTTCTACAGGGGTAGCAATCAGCCCCAGCATTTT. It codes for CASSFYRGSNQPQHF. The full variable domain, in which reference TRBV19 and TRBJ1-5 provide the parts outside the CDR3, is DGGITQSPKYLFRKEGQNVTLSCEQNLNHDAMYWYRQDPGQGLRLIYYSQIVNDFQKGDIAEGYSVSREKKESFPLTVTSAQKNPTAFYLCASSFYRGSNQPQHFGDGTRLSIL.

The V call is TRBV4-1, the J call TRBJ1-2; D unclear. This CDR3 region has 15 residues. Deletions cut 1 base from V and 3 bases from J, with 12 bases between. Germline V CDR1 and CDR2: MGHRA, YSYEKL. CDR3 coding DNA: TGCGCCAGCAGCCAAGGATCGTACCGCCACTATGGCTACACCTTC. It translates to CASSQGSYRHYGYTF.

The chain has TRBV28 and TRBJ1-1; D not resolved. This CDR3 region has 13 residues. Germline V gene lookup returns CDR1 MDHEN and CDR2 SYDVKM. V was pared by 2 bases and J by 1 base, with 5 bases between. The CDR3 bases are TGTGCCAGCAGTTTAGGGAAGAACACTGAAGCTTTCTTT. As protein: CASSLGKNTEAFF.

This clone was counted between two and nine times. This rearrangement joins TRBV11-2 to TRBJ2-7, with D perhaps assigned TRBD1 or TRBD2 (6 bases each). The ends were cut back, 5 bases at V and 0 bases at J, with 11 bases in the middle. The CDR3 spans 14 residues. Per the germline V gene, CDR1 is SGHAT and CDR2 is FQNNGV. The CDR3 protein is CASSPGGPSYEQYF. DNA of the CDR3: TGTGCCAGCAGCCCTGGGGGGCCCTCCTACGAGCAGTACTTC.

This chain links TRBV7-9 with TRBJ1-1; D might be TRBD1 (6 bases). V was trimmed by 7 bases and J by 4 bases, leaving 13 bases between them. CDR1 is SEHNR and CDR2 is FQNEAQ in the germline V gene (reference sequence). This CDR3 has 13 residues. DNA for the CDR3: TGTGCCAGCATCGAGGGGGGCGGCACTGAAGCTTTCTTT. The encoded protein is CASIEGGGTEAFF.

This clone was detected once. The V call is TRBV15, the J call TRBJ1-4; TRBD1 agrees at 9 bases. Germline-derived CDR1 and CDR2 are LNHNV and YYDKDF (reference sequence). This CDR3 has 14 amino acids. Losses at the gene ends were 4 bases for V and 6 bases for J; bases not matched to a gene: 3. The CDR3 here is CATSTQGAYEKLFF. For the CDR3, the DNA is TGTGCCACCAGCACACAGGGGGCATATGAAAAACTGTTTTTT.

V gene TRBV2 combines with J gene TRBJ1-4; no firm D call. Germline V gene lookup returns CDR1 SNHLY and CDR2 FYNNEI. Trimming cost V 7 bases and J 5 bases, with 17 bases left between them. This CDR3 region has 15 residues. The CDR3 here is CASTPTRLDNEKLFF. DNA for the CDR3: TGTGCCAGCACCCCCACGAGGTTAGACAATGAAAAACTGTTTTTT.

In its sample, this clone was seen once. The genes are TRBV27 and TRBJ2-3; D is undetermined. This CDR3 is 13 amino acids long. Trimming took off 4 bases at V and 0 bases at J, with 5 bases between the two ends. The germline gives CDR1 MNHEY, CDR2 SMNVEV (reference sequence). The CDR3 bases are TGTGCCAGCAGTTCAATTAGCACAGATACGCAGTATTTT. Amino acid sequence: CASSSISTDTQYF.

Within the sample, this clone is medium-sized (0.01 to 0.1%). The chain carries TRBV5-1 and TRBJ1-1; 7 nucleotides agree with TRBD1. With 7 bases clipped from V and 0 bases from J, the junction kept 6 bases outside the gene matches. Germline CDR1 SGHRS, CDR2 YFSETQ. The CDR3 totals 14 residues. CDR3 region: CASHPGGMNTEAFF. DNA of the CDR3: TGCGCCAGCCACCCAGGGGGAATGAACACTGAAGCTTTCTTT. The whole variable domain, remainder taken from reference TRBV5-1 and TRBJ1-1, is KAGVTQTPRYLIKTRGQQVTLSCSPISGHRSVSWYQQTPGQGLQFLFEYFSETQRNKGNFPGRFSGRQFSNSRSEMNVSTLELGDSALYLCASHPGGMNTEAFFGQGTRLTVV.

In DNA, the CDR3 is TGTGCCAGCACCGAAGGAGCCCATGAAGCTTTCTTT. This gives the protein CASTEGAHEAFF. The rearrangement links TRBV11-2 to TRBJ1-1; D is unclear. Trimming removed 7 bases at V and 7 bases at J, with 13 bases between. The CDR3 spans 12 residues. The germline gives CDR1 SGHAT, CDR2 FQNNGV.

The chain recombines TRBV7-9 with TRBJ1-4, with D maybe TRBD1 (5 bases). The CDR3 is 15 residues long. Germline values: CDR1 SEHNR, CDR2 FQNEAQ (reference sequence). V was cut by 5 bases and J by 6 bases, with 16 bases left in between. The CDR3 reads CASSPRGAGDEKLFF. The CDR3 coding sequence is TGTGCCAGCAGCCCCCGGGGCGCCGGGGATGAAAAACTGTTTTTT.

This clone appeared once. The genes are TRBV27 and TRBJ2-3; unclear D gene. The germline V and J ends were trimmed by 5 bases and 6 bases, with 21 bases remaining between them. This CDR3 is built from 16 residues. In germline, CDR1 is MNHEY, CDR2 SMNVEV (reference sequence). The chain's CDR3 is CASSPPPPIMADTQYF. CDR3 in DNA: TGTGCCAGCAGTCCACCGCCCCCGATCATGGCGGATACGCAGTATTTT.

CDR3 protein: CASSLEGQGQGNTEAFF. The CDR3 nucleotides read TGTGCCAGCAGCTTAGAGGGACAGGGGCAGGGGAACACTGAAGCTTTCTTT. The J gene is TRBJ1-1, the V gene TRBV11-2; 10 positions agree with TRBD1. The CDR3 totals 17 residues. The germline V gene has CDR1 SGHAT and CDR2 FQNNGV. The J segment lost 1 base and the V segment lost 0 bases, leaving 5 bases of the junction unmatched. The entire variable domain, with the rest obtained from reference TRBV11-2 and TRBJ1-1, is as follows: EAGVAQSPRYKIIEKRQSVAFWCNPISGHATLYWYQQILGQGPKLLIQFQNNGVVDDSQLPKDRFSAERLKGVDSTLKIQPAKLEDSAVYLCASSLEGQGQGNTEAFFGQGTRLTVV.

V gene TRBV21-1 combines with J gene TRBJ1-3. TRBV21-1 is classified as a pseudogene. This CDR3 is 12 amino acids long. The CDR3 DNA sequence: TGTGCCAGCAGGGGGTGGGGAAACACCATATATTTT. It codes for CASRGWGNTIYF.

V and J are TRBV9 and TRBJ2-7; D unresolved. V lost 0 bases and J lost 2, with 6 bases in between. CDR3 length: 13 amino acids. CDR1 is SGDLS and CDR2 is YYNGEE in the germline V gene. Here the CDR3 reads CASSVDGTYEQYF. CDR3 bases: TGTGCCAGCAGCGTAGACGGAACCTACGAGCAGTACTTC.

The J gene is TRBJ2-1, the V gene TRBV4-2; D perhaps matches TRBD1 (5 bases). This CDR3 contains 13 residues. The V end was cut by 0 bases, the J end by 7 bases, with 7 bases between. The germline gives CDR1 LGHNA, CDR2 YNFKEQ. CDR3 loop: CASSQEGDNEQFF. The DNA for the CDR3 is TGTGCCAGCAGCCAAGAAGGGGATAATGAGCAGTTCTTC.